This T cell receptor beta chain was obtained from a study of blood T cells in healthy people across ages. Using a J-beta primer mix together with a sample-barcoded 5' primer, a second PCR was run for roughly 6 to 12 cycles. TCRdb ran MiXCR on the 5' RACE reads and lists one entry per CDR3 protein. The repertoire consists of some 860,000 distinct CDR3 sequences, with roughly three fifths occurring once and the leading ten covering 25% to 30%. The TCR comes from a man aged 35 to 55 in good health. The sequencing input was blood.

The CDR3 reads CASSSPDRGGDAGELFF. DNA of the CDR3: TGCGCCAGCAGCTCCCCCGACAGGGGGGGAGACGCCGGGGAGCTGTTTTTT. The rearrangement uses TRBV5-1 and TRBJ2-2; TRBD1 aligns across 9 bases. This CDR3 has 17 residues. V trimming: 3 bases; J trimming: 6 bases; junction bases outside the gene matches: 12. Germline lookup yields CDR1 SGHRS and CDR2 YFSETQ.